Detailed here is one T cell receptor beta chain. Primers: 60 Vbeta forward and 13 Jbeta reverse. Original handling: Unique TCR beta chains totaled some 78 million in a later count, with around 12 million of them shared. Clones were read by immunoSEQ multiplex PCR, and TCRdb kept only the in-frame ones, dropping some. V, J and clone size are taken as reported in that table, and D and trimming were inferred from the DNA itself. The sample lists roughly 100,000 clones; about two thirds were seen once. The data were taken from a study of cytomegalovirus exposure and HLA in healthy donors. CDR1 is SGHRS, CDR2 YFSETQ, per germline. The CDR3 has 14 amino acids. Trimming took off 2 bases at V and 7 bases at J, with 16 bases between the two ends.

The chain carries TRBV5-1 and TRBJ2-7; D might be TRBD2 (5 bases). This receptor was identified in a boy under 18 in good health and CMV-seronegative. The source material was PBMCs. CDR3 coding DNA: TGCGCCAGCAGCTTTTCGCTAGTCGAGGGTGAGCAGTACTTC. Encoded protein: CASSFSLVEGEQYF.